This TCR beta chain came from a study of cytomegalovirus exposure and HLA in healthy donors. Study-level points and caveats: According to a subsequent analysis, TCR clusters identified in the first cohort showed a tendency to co-occur across the approximately 130 validation repertoires.

CDR1 and CDR2 (germline): MDHEN, SYDVKM. V shed 6 bases and J 0 bases; nucleotides not matched to a gene: 1. This CDR3 region has 13 residues. A remark on this clone: Its antigen is unidentified.

Only in-frame clones appear in the TCRdb table, and some are missing; sequencing was by immunoSEQ multiplex PCR. The sample shows fewer than 250,000 clones, around 90% of them seen only once. The sequencing input was PBMCs. The sequence was collected from a young woman in good health and CMV-seropositive. This chain joins TRBV28 and TRBJ1-2; TRBD1 matches at 7 bases. CDR3 nucleotides: TGTGCCAGCAGCCAGGGGGCTAACTATGGCTACACCTTC. This gives the protein CASSQGANYGYTF.